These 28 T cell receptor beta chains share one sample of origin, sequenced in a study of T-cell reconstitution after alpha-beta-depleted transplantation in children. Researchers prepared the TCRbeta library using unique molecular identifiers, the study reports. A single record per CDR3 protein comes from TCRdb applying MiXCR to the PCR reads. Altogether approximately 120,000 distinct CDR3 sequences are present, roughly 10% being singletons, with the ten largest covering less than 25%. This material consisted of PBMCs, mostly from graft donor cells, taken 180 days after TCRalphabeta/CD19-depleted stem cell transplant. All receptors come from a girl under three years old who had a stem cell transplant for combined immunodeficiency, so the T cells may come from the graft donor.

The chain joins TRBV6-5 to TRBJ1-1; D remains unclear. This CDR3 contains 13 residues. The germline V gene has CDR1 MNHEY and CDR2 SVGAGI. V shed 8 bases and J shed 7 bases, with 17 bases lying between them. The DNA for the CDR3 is TGTGCCAGCGTTAGCGCCTACCAGCTTGAAGCTTTCTTT. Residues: CASVSAYQLEAFF.

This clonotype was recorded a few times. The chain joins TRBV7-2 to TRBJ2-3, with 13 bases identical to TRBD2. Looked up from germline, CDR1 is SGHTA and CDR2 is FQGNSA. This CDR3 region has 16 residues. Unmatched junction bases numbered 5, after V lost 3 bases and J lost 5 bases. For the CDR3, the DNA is TGTGCCAGCAGCTTCACAACTAGCGGGGGGGGAGATACGCAGTATTTT. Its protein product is CASSFTTSGGGDTQYF.

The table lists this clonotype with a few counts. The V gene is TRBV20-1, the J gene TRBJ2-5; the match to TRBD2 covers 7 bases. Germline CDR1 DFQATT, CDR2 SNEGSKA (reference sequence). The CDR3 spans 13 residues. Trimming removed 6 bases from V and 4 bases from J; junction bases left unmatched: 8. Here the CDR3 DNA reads TGCAGTGCCCACGGACTAGTTCGAGAGACCCAGTACTTC. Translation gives CSAHGLVRETQYF.

CDR3 residues: CASSRDRDYEQYF. The CDR3 nucleotides read TGTGCCAGCAGCCGGGACAGGGATTACGAGCAGTACTTC. V usage is TRBV6-6 and J usage is TRBJ2-7; TRBD1 matches at 9 bases. CDR3 length: 13 residues. Germline V gives CDR1 MNHNY, CDR2 SVGAGI (reference sequence). V was pared by 6 bases and J by 4 bases, with 4 bases of the junction left unmatched.

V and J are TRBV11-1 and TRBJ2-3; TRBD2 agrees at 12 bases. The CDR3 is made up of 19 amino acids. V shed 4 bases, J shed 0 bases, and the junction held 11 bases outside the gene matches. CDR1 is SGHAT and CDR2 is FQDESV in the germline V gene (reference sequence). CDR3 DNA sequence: TGTGCCAGCAGCTCCCGTCGGACTAGCGGGAAACTTAGCACAGATACGCAGTATTTT. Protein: CASSSRRTSGKLSTDTQYF.

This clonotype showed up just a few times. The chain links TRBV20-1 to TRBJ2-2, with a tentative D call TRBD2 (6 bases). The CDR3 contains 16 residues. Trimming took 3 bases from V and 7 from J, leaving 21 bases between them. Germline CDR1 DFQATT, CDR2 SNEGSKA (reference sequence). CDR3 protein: CSASRTRRLGDGELFF. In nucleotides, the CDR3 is TGCAGTGCTAGTAGGACCCGGCGACTAGGTGACGGGGAGCTGTTTTTT.

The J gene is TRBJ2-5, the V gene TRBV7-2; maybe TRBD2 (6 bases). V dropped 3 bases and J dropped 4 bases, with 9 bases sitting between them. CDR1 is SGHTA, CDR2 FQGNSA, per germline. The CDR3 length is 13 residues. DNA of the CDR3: TGTGCCAGCAGCTTTGGAGGGCGAGAGACCCAGTACTTC. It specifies CASSFGGRETQYF.

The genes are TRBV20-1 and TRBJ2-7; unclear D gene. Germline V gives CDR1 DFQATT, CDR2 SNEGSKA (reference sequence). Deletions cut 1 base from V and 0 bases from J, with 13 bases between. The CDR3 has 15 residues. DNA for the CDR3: TGCAGTGCTAGAGGAATCAGGCCGAGCTCCTACGAGCAGTACTTC. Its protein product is CSARGIRPSSYEQYF.

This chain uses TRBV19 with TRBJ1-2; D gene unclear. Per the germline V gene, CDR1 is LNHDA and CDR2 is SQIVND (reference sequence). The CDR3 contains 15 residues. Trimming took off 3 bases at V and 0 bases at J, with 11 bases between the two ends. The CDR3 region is CASSISADPNYGYTF. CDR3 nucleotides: TGTGCCAGTAGTATTTCGGCAGACCCTAACTATGGCTACACCTTC.

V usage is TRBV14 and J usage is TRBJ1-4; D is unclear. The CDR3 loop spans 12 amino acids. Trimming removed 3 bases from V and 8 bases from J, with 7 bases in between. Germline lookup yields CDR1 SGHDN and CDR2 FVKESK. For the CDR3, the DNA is TGTGCCAGCAGCCAGGGCCAAGAAAAACTGTTTTTT. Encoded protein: CASSQGQEKLFF.

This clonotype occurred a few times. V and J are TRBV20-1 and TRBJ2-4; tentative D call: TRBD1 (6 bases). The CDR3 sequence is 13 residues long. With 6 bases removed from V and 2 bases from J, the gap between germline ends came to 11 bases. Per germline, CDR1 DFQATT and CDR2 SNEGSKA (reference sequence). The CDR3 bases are TGCAGTGCGAACCGGGACACCAAAAACATTCAGTACTTC. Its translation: CSANRDTKNIQYF.

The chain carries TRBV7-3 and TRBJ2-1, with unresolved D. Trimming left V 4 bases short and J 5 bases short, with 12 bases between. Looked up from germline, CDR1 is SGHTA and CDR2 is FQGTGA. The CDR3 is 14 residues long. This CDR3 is CASSSRPWDNEQFF. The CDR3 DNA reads TGTGCCAGCAGCTCTCGCCCTTGGGACAATGAGCAGTTCTTC.

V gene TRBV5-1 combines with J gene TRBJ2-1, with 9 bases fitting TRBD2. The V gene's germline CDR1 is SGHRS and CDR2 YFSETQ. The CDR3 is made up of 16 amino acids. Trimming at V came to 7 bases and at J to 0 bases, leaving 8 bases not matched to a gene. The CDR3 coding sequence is TGCGCCAGCGCACCCCTTAGCGGGAGCTCCTACAATGAGCAGTTCTTC. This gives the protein CASAPLSGSSYNEQFF.

The CDR3 is CASSQGGAGNQPQHF. The DNA for the CDR3 is TGTGCCAGCAGCCAAGGGGGGGCGGGCAATCAGCCCCAGCATTTT. The genes are TRBV14 and TRBJ1-5, with a weak D call TRBD1 (6 bases). Per germline, CDR1 SGHDN and CDR2 FVKESK. The CDR3 totals 15 residues. With 1 base removed from V and 2 bases from J, the gap between germline ends came to 9 bases.

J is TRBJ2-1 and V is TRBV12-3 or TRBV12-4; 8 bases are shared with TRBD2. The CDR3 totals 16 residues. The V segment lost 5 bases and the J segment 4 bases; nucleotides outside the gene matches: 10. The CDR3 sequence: CASSPRLASYYNEQFF. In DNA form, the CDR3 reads TGTGCCAGCAGTCCCCGACTAGCGTCTTATTACAATGAGCAGTTCTTC.

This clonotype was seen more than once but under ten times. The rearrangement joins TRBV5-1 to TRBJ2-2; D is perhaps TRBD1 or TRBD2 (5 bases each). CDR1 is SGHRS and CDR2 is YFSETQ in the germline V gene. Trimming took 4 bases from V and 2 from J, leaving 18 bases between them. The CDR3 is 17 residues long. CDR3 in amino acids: CASSPGSGAINTGELFF. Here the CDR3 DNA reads TGCGCCAGCAGCCCGGGGAGTGGGGCGATTAACACCGGGGAGCTGTTTTTT.

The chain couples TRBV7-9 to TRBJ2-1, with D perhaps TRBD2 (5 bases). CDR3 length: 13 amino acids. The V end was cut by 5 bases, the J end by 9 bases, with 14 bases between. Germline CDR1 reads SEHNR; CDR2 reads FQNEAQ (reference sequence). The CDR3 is CASSLLQRGEQFF. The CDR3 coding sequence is TGTGCCAGCAGCCTCCTTCAACGGGGTGAGCAGTTCTTC.

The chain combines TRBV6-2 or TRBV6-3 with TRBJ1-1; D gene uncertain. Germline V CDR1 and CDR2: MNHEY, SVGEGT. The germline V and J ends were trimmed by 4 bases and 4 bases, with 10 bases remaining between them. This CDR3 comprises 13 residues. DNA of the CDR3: TGTGCCAGCAGTTCCCGGGAGACCACTGAAGCTTTCTTT. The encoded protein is CASSSRETTEAFF.

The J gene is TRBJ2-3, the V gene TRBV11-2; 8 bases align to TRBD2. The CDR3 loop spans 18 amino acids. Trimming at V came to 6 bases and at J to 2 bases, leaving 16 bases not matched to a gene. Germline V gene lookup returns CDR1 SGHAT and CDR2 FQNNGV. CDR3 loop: CASRGAGSSGILTDTQYF. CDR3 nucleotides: TGTGCCAGCAGAGGGGCCGGGAGTAGCGGGATCCTCACAGATACGCAGTATTTT.

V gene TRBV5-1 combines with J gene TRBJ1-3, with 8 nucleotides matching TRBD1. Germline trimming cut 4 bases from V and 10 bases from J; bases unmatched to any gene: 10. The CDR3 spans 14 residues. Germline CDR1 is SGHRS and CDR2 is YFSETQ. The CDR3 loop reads CASSPDRAGRTIYF. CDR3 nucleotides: TGCGCCAGCAGCCCGGACAGGGCAGGACGGACCATATATTTT.

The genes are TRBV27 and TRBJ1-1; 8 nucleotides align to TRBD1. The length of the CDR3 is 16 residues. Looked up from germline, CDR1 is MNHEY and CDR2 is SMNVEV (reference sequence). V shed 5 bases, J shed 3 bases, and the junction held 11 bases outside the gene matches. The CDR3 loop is CASSPGQGYWDTEAFF. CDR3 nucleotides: TGTGCCAGCAGTCCCGGACAGGGTTATTGGGACACTGAAGCTTTCTTT.

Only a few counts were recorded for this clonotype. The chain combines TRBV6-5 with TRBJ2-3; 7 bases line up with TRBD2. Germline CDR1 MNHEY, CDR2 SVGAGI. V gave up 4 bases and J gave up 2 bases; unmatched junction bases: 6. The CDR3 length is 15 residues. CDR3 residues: CASSFSGGNTDTQYF. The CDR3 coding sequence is TGTGCCAGCAGTTTCTCGGGGGGAAACACAGATACGCAGTATTTT.

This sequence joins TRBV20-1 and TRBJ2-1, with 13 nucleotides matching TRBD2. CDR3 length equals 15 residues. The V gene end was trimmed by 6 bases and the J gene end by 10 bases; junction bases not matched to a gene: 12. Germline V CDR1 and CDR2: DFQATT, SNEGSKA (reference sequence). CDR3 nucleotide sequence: TGCAGTGCCAGTGGGACTAGCGGGATAATCGGCGAGCAGTTCTTC. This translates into CSASGTSGIIGEQFF.

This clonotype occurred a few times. CDR3 loop: CSAARGDQPQHF. The DNA for the CDR3 is TGCAGTGCCGCCCGAGGGGATCAGCCCCAGCATTTT. The chain joins TRBV20-1 to TRBJ1-5; a weak D match, TRBD1 (5 bases). Germline CDR1 and CDR2: DFQATT and SNEGSKA (reference sequence). Trimming shortened V by 6 bases and J by 5 bases, and 11 bases separated the two germline ends. This CDR3 region has 12 residues.

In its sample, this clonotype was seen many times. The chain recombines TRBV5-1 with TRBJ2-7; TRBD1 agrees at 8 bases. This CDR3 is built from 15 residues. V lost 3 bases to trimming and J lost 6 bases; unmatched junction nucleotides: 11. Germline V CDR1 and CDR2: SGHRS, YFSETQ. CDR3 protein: CASSSGQGAPGEQYF. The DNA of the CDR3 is TGCGCCAGCAGCTCAGGACAGGGAGCTCCCGGCGAGCAGTACTTC.

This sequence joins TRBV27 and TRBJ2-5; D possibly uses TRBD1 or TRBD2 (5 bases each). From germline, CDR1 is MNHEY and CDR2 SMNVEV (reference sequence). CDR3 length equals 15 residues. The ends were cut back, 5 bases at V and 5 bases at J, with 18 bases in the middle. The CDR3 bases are TGTGCCAGCAGTCCAACGGGGTCGGGGCACGAGACCCAGTACTTC. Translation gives CASSPTGSGHETQYF.

The CDR3 DNA follows: TGTGCCAGCACCCCGCGAAGCTTTACCGGGGAGCTGTTTTTT. Protein sequence: CASTPRSFTGELFF. The chain recombines TRBV7-2 with TRBJ2-2, with D uncertain. This CDR3 region has 14 residues. The germline V gene encodes CDR1 SGHTA and CDR2 FQGNSA. V dropped 7 bases and J dropped 5 bases, with 14 bases sitting between them.

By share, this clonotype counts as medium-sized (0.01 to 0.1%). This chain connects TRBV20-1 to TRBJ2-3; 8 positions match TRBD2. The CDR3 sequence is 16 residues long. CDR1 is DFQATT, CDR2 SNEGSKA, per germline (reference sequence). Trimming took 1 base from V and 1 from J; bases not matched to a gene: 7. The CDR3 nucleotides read TGCAGTGCTAGAGTCCCGGGAGGGCCTGGCACAGATACGCAGTATTTT. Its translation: CSARVPGGPGTDTQYF.